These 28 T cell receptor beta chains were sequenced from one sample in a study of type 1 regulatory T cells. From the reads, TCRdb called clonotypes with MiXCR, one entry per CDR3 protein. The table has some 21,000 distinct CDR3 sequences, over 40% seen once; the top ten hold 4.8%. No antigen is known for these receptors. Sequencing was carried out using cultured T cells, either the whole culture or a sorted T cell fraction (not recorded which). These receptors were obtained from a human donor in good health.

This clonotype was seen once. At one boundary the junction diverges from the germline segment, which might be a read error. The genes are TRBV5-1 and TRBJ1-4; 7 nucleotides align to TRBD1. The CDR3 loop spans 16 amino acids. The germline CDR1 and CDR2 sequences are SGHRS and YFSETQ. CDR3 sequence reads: CASSLGGNRGNEKLIF. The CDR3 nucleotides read TGCGCCAGCAGCCTCGGCGGGAACAGGGGCAATGAAAAACTGATTTTT. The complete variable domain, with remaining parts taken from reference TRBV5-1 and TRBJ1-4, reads KAGVTQTPRYLIKTRGQQVTLSCSPISGHRSVSWYQQTPGQGLQFLFEYFSETQRNKGNFPGRFSGRQFSNSRSEMNVSTLELGDSALYLCASSLGGNRGNEKLIFGSGTQLSVL.

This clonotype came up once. This CDR3 is CASSPQEVDGEQYF. CDR3 DNA: TGTGCCAGCAGCCCCCAGGAAGTAGACGGCGAGCAGTACTTC. This chain connects TRBV4-2 to TRBJ2-7; D is unresolved. Germline V CDR1 and CDR2: LGHNA, YNFKEQ. The CDR3 covers 14 residues. The V end lost 4 bases, the J end lost 6 bases, and 16 bases lay between the germline ends.

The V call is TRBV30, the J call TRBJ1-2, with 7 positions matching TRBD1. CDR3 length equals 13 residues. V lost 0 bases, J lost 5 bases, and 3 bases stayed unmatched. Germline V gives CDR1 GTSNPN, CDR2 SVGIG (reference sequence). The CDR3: CAWSVTGEYGYTF. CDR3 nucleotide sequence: TGTGCCTGGAGTGTAACAGGGGAATATGGCTACACCTTC.

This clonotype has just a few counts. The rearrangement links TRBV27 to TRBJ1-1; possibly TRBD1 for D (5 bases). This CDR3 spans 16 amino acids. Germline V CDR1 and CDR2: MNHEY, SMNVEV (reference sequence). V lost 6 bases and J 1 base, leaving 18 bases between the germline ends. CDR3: CASRSDSQISNTEAFF. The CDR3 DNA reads TGTGCCAGCAGGAGCGACAGCCAGATATCGAACACTGAAGCTTTCTTT.

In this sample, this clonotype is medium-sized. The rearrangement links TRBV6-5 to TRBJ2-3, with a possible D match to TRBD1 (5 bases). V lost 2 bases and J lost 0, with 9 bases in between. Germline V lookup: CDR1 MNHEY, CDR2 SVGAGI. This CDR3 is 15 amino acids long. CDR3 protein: CASSYDSLSTDTQYF. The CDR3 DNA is TGTGCCAGCAGTTACGACAGCCTTAGCACAGATACGCAGTATTTT.

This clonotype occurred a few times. DNA of the CDR3: TGTGCCATCAGTGATTACACTTCCACCGGGGAGCTGTTTTTT. This gives the protein CAISDYTSTGELFF. The chain uses TRBV10-3 and TRBJ2-2; D ambiguous. The V end was cut by 3 bases, the J end by 4 bases, with 9 bases between. The CDR3 runs 14 residues. Germline lookup yields CDR1 ENHRY and CDR2 SYGVKD.

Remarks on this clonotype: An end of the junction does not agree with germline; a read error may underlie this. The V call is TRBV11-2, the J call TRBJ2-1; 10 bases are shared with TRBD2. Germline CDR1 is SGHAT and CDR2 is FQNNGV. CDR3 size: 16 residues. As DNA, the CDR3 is TGTGCCAGCAGATTAGTCGGGACTAGCGTTCTCAATGAGCAGTTCTTC. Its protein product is CASRLVGTSVLNEQFF.

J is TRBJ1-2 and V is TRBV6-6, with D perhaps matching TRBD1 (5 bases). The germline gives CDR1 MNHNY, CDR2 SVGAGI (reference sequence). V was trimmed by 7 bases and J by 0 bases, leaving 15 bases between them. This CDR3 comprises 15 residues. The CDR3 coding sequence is TGTGCCAGCACCCAGAAGAGGGGCCCTAACTATGGCTACACCTTC. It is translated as CASTQKRGPNYGYTF.

The CDR3 DNA reads as TGTGCCAGCACCACCGACAGGGCAGCAGATACGCAGTATTTT. Translated: CASTTDRAADTQYF. The V call is TRBV2, the J call TRBJ2-3; 7 bases agree with TRBD1. The junction had 8 bases not matched to a gene; V was cut back by 7 bases and J by 4 bases. The CDR3 is 14 amino acids. Per germline, CDR1 SNHLY and CDR2 FYNNEI.

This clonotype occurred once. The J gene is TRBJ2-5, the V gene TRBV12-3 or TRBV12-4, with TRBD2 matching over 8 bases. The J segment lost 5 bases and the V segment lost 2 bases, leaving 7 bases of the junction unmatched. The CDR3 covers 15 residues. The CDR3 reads CASSLTGTSQETQYF. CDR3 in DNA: TGTGCCAGCAGTTTAACCGGGACTAGTCAGGAGACCCAGTACTTC.

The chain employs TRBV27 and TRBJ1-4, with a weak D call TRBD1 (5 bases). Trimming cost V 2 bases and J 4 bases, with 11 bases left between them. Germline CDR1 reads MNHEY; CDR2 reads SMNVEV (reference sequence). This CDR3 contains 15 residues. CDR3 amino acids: CASSLGAGFNEKLFF. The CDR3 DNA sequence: TGTGCCAGCAGTTTAGGGGCAGGGTTTAATGAAAAACTGTTTTTT.

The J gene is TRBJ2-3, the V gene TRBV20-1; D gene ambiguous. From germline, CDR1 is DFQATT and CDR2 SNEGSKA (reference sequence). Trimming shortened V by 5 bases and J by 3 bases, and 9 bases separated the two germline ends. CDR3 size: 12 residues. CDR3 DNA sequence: TGCAGTGCTCCCGACCGGACAGATACGCAGTATTTT. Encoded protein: CSAPDRTDTQYF.

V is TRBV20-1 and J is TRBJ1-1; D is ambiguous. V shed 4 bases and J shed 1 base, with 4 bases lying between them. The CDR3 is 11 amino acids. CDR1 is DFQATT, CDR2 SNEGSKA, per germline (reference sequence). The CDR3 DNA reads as TGCAGTGCTATCAGGAACACTGAAGCTTTCTTT. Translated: CSAIRNTEAFF.

The CDR3 here is CASSEQGVRGQPQHF. The CDR3 nucleotides read TGTGCCAGCAGTGAACAAGGCGTGAGGGGTCAGCCCCAGCATTTT. This chain uses TRBV6-1 with TRBJ1-5; TRBD1 might be the D (5 bases). The V gene's germline CDR1 is MNHNS and CDR2 SASEGT. The CDR3 sequence is 15 residues long. V lost 2 bases, J lost 6 bases, and 14 bases lay in between.

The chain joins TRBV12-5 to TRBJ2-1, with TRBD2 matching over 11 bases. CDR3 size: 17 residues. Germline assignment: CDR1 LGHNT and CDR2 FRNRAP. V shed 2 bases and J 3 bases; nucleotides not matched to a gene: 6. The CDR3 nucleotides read TGTGCTAGTGGTTTGACTAGCGGGGGATTAATCTACAATGAGCAGTTCTTC. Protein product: CASGLTSGGLIYNEQFF.

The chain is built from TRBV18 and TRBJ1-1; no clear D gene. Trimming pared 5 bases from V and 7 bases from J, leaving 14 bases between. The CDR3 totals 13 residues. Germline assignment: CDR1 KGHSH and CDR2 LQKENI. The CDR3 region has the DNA TGTGCCAGCTCAGTTATCCAGACGAGTGAAGCTTTCTTT. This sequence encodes CASSVIQTSEAFF.

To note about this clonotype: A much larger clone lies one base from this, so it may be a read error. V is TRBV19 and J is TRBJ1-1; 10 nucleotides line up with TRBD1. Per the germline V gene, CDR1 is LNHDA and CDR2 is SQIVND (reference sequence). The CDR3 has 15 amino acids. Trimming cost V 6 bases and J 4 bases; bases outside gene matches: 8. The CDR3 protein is CASSRSGTGATEAFF. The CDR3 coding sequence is TGTGCCAGTAGCCGTTCCGGGACAGGGGCCACTGAAGCTTTCTTT.

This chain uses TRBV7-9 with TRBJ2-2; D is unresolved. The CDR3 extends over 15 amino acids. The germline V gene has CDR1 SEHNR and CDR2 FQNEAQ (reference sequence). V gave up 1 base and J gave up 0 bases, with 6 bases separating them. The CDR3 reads CASSLGSANTGELFF. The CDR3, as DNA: TGTGCCAGCAGCTTAGGGAGCGCGAACACCGGGGAGCTGTTTTTT.

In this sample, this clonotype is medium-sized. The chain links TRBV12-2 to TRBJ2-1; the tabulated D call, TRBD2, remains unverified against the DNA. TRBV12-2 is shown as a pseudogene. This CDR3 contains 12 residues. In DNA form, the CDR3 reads TGTGCAAGTCGCATGCCCTTTGGGGAGCAGTTCTTC. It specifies CASRMPFGEQFF.

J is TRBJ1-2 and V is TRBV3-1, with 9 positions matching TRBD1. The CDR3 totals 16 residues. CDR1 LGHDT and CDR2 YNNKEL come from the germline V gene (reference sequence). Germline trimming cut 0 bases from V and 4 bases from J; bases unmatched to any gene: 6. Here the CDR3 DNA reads TGTGCCAGCAGCCAAGATCGGGGGACAGGGTTCTATGGCTACACCTTC. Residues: CASSQDRGTGFYGYTF.

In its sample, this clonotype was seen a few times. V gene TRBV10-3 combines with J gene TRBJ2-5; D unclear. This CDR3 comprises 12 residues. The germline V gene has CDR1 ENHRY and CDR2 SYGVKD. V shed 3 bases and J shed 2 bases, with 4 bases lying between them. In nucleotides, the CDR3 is TGTGCCATCAGTGAACGGCAAGAGACCCAGTACTTC. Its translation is CAISERQETQYF.

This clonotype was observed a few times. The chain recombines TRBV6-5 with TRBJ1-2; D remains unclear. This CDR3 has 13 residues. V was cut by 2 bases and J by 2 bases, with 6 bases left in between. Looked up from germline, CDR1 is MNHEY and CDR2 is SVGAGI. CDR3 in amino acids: CASSYDGNYGYTF. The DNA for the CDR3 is TGTGCCAGCAGTTACGACGGCAACTATGGCTACACCTTC.

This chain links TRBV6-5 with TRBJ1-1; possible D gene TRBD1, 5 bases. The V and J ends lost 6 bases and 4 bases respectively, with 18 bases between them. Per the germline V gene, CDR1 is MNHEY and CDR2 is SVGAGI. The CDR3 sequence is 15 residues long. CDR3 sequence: CASRPPSGGVTEAFF. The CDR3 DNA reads TGTGCCAGCAGGCCCCCTTCCGGAGGGGTCACTGAAGCTTTCTTT.

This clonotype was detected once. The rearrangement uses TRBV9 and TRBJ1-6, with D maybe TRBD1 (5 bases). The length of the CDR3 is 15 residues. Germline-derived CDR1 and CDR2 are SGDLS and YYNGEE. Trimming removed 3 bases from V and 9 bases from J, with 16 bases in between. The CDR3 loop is CASSGTPLGVSPLHF. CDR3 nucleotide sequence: TGTGCCAGCAGCGGAACCCCTTTGGGGGTTTCACCCCTCCACTTT.

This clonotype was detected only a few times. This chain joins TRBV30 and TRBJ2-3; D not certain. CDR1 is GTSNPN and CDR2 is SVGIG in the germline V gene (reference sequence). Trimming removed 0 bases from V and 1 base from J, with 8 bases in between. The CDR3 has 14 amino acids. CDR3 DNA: TGTGCCTGGAGTGTAGTCGGAGGCACAGATACGCAGTATTTT. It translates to CAWSVVGGTDTQYF.

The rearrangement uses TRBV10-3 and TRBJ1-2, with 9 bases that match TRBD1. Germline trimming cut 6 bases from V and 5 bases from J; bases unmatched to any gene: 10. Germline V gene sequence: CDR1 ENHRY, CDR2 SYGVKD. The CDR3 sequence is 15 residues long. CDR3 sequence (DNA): TGTGCCATCAGACAGGGGGCGGGCGTGCGGTATGGCTACACCTTC. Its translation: CAIRQGAGVRYGYTF.

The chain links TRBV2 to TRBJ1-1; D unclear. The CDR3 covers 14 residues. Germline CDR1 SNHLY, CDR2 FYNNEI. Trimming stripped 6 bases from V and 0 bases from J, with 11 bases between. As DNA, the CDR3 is TGTGCCAGCAGAGGACGGAATCTGAACACTGAAGCTTTCTTT. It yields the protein CASRGRNLNTEAFF.

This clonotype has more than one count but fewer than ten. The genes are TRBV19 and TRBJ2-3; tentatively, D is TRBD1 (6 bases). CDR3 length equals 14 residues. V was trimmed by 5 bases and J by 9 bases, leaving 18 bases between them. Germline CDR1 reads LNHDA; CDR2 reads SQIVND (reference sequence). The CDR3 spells CASSVGQPGSTQYF. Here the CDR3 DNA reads TGTGCCAGTAGTGTCGGACAGCCGGGTTCCACGCAGTATTTT.